The 29 T cell receptor beta chains below all came from one sample that was sequenced in a study of blood T cell repertoires in COVID-19. Data came from immunoSEQ multiplex PCR; TCRdb stores just in-frame clones and leaves some out. The sample includes 96,000 or so clones, more than 85% of them seen just once. Source material: peripheral blood. The origin of the receptors is a man in his sixties with acute or convalescent COVID-19.

V and J are TRBV15 and TRBJ2-5; TRBD1 is a possible D gene (5 bases). The CDR3 is made up of 16 amino acids. The ends were cut back, 5 bases at V and 1 base at J, with 17 bases in the middle. The germline V gene has CDR1 LNHNV and CDR2 YYDKDF (reference sequence). For the CDR3, the DNA is TGTGCCACCAGCTTCTCTCGGACACCTCTCCAAGAGACCCAGTACTTC. As protein: CATSFSRTPLQETQYF.

The rearrangement joins TRBV28 to TRBJ1-2; the D is unclear. The length of the CDR3 is 13 residues. V lost 8 bases and J 8 bases, leaving 18 bases between the germline ends. Per germline, CDR1 MDHEN and CDR2 SYDVKM. As DNA, the CDR3 is TGTGCCAGCCAAAAGAGAGGAATTCGAGGCTACACCTTC. This encodes CASQKRGIRGYTF.

The chain couples TRBV4-2 to TRBJ2-5; 7 nucleotides agree with TRBD1. The CDR3 length is 15 residues. Trimming removed 4 bases from V and 3 bases from J; junction bases left unmatched: 8. Germline CDR1 reads LGHNA; CDR2 reads YNFKEQ. The CDR3 DNA sequence: TGTGCCAGCAGCCGCCCGGGACAGCAAAAAGAGACCCAGTACTTC. It is translated as CASSRPGQQKETQYF.

The chain carries TRBV28 and TRBJ1-2, with D maybe TRBD1 (6 bases). There are 12 residues in the CDR3. In germline, CDR1 is MDHEN, CDR2 SYDVKM. Trimming took off 9 bases at V and 5 bases at J, with 13 bases between the two ends. CDR3 loop: CASYRVFYGYTF. The DNA of the CDR3 is TGTGCCAGTTACAGGGTCTTTTATGGCTACACCTTC.

The J gene is TRBJ1-4, the V gene TRBV6-2 or TRBV6-3; D may be TRBD1 (6 bases). Germline V lookup: CDR1 MNHEY, CDR2 SVGEGT. This CDR3 comprises 15 residues. V lost 4 bases and J lost 8, with 17 bases in between. DNA for the CDR3: TGTGCCAGCAGTTCCCGAACAGGGTTCGAGGAAAAACTGTTTTTT. Its translation: CASSSRTGFEEKLFF.

J is TRBJ2-7 and V is TRBV11-2, with a possible D match to TRBD2 (6 bases). Germline-derived CDR1 and CDR2 are SGHAT and FQNNGV. Between the trimmed V and J ends, which lost 1 base and 2 bases, there was a span of 12 bases. CDR3 length: 15 amino acids. CDR3 nucleotide sequence: TGTGCCAGCAGCTTAGGATGGCGGGGTACCTACGAGCAGTACTTC. Protein sequence: CASSLGWRGTYEQYF. Together with reference TRBV11-2 and TRBJ2-7, the CDR3 gives the full variable domain: EAGVAQSPRYKIIEKRQSVAFWCNPISGHATLYWYQQILGQGPKLLIQFQNNGVVDDSQLPKDRFSAERLKGVDSTLKIQPAKLEDSAVYLCASSLGWRGTYEQYFGPGTRLTVT.

The gene calls are TRBV11-3 and TRBJ2-7; TRBD2 matches 8 bases. V lost 5 bases and J lost 2; bases outside the gene matches: 5. Germline CDR1 reads SGHNT; CDR2 reads YENEEA. CDR3 size: 14 residues. This chain's CDR3 is CASSLGGGTYEQYF. Written as DNA, the CDR3 is TGTGCCAGCAGCCTCGGGGGGGGCACCTACGAGCAGTACTTC.

The chain is built from TRBV5-5 and TRBJ2-1, with 14 positions matching TRBD2. V lost 4 bases to trimming and J lost 0 bases; unmatched junction nucleotides: 3. Germline values: CDR1 SGHKS, CDR2 YYEKEE (reference sequence). The CDR3 loop spans 17 amino acids. CDR3 sequence (DNA): TGTGCCAGCAGCCCGGGGACTAGCGGGAGCTCCTACAATGAGCAGTTCTTC. Its protein is CASSPGTSGSSYNEQFF. The variable domain in full, with the rest retrieved from reference TRBV5-5 and TRBJ2-1, is DAGVTQSPTHLIKTRGQQVTLRCSPISGHKSVSWYQQVLGQGPQFIFQYYEKEERGRGNFPDRFSARQFPNYSSELNVNALLLGDSALYLCASSPGTSGSSYNEQFFGPGTRLTVL.

The gene calls are TRBV19 and TRBJ2-7; weak D call: TRBD1 (7 bases). Looked up from germline, CDR1 is LNHDA and CDR2 is SQIVND (reference sequence). V lost 4 bases and J 3 bases, leaving 10 bases between the germline ends. The CDR3 runs 13 residues. The CDR3 sequence is CASSTRDSYEQYF. The CDR3 DNA sequence: TGTGCCAGTAGTACGCGGGACAGCTACGAGCAGTACTTC.

This chain uses TRBV29-1 with TRBJ1-1; 9 positions match TRBD1. This CDR3 is 12 amino acids long. Germline-derived CDR1 and CDR2 are SQVTM and ANQGSEA. J lost 8 bases, V lost 4 bases, and 5 bases had no gene match. The DNA of the CDR3 is TGCAGCGTTGTACAGGGGGCCGGGGAAGCTTTCTTT. This codes for CSVVQGAGEAFF.

The gene calls are TRBV7-2 and TRBJ2-1; 9 positions agree with TRBD2. Trimming at V came to 5 bases and at J to 14 bases, leaving 13 bases not matched to a gene. Germline V gene sequence: CDR1 SGHTA, CDR2 FQGNSA. The CDR3 has 14 amino acids. The CDR3 reads CASSPTSTGTSKFF. CDR3 nucleotides: TGTGCCAGCAGCCCTACCTCAACCGGGACTAGCAAGTTCTTC.

The J gene is TRBJ1-2, the V gene TRBV28; the match to TRBD1 covers 7 bases. This CDR3 comprises 14 residues. The ends lost 9 bases at V and 2 bases at J; junction bases unmatched: 9. From germline, CDR1 is MDHEN and CDR2 SYDVKM. CDR3 region: CASKDIQGNYGYTF. The CDR3 nucleotides are TGTGCCAGTAAGGACATACAGGGGAACTATGGCTACACCTTC.

The chain recombines TRBV6-6 with TRBJ2-6; possibly TRBD2 for D (5 bases). V lost 4 bases and J 4 bases, leaving 11 bases between the germline ends. The germline CDR1 and CDR2 sequences are MNHNY and SVGAGI (reference sequence). The CDR3 sequence is 15 residues long. CDR3 nucleotide sequence: TGTGCCAGCAGTTCCCGGGGTTCCGGGGCCAACGTCCTGACTTTC. Its protein product is CASSSRGSGANVLTF.

The V gene is TRBV6-5, the J gene TRBJ2-7; TRBD1 matches at 8 bases. The CDR3 is made up of 14 amino acids. Germline V gene sequence: CDR1 MNHEY, CDR2 SVGAGI. Unmatched junction bases numbered 6, after V lost 6 bases and J lost 2 bases. CDR3 sequence reads: CASSIGQGAYEQYF. The DNA of the CDR3 is TGTGCCAGCAGCATAGGACAGGGAGCCTACGAGCAGTACTTC.

This chain links TRBV6-5 with TRBJ2-1, with 7 bases lining up with TRBD1. Germline values: CDR1 MNHEY, CDR2 SVGAGI. There are 15 residues in the CDR3. V lost 6 bases, J lost 0 bases, and 5 bases stayed unmatched. The CDR3 DNA is TGTGCCAGCAGACTGGACAGGAGCTCCTACAATGAGCAGTTCTTC. This gives the protein CASRLDRSSYNEQFF.

The rearrangement uses TRBV5-4 and TRBJ1-1, with 7 positions matching TRBD1. The CDR3 totals 14 residues. With 2 bases clipped from V and 7 bases from J, the junction kept 8 bases outside the gene matches. The V gene's germline CDR1 is SGHNT and CDR2 YYREEE (reference sequence). CDR3 region: CASSLDPGQLEAFF. In DNA form, the CDR3 reads TGTGCCAGCAGCTTAGACCCGGGACAGCTTGAAGCTTTCTTT. Complete variable domain (other parts from reference TRBV5-4 and TRBJ1-1): ETGVTQSPTHLIKTRGQQVTLRCSSQSGHNTVSWYQQALGQGPQFIFQYYREEENGRGNFPPRFSGLQFPNYSSELNVNALELDDSALYLCASSLDPGQLEAFFGQGTRLTVV.

The CDR3 region has the DNA TGTGCCAGTAGTAGCGGGAGGGCCGGAGATACGCAGTATTTT. The encoded protein is CASSSGRAGDTQYF. V usage is TRBV19 and J usage is TRBJ2-3, with 9 bases lining up with TRBD2. J was trimmed by 5 bases and V by 4 bases; bases with no gene match: 4. The CDR3 loop spans 14 amino acids. Germline CDR1 and CDR2: LNHDA and SQIVND (reference sequence).

The chain is built from TRBV7-9 and TRBJ2-3; a possible D gene is TRBD1 (6 bases). The CDR3 has 13 residues. From germline, CDR1 is SEHNR and CDR2 FQNEAQ (reference sequence). Trimming removed 4 bases from V and 8 bases from J, with 13 bases in between. In nucleotides, the CDR3 is TGTGCCAGCAGCTCAGGGGTTGCAAGTACGCAGTATTTT. The encoded protein is CASSSGVASTQYF.

The V gene is TRBV19, the J gene TRBJ1-1, with D possibly matching TRBD1 (6 bases). Trimming pared 5 bases from V and 3 bases from J, leaving 13 bases between. Per germline, CDR1 LNHDA and CDR2 SQIVND (reference sequence). The CDR3 totals 14 residues. This CDR3 reads CASSAYRVDTEAFF. The CDR3 nucleotides read TGTGCCAGTAGTGCGTACAGGGTCGACACTGAAGCTTTCTTT. The full variable domain, its missing parts supplied by reference TRBV19 and TRBJ1-1, is DGGITQSPKYLFRKEGQNVTLSCEQNLNHDAMYWYRQDPGQGLRLIYYSQIVNDFQKGDIAEGYSVSREKKESFPLTVTSAQKNPTAFYLCASSAYRVDTEAFFGQGTRLTVV.

V is TRBV11-3 and J is TRBJ1-2; weak D call: TRBD1 (6 bases). The CDR3 is 13 residues long. Trimming took off 4 bases at V and 4 bases at J, with 10 bases between the two ends. CDR1 SGHNT and CDR2 YENEEA come from the germline V gene. CDR3 in amino acids: CASSSGATYGYTF. The DNA of the CDR3 is TGTGCCAGCAGCTCAGGGGCGACCTATGGCTACACCTTC.

This chain uses TRBV7-9 with TRBJ1-1; D possibly corresponds to TRBD1 (6 bases). Germline V lookup: CDR1 SEHNR, CDR2 FQNEAQ (reference sequence). V lost 3 bases and J 0 bases, leaving 11 bases between the germline ends. The CDR3 runs to 15 residues. This chain's CDR3 is CASSFGGLVNTEAFF. The CDR3 DNA follows: TGTGCCAGCAGCTTCGGGGGGCTCGTGAACACTGAAGCTTTCTTT. The variable domain in full, with the rest retrieved from reference TRBV7-9 and TRBJ1-1, is DTGVSQNPRHKITKRGQNVTFRCDPISEHNRLYWYRQTLGQGPEFLTYFQNEAQLEKSRLLSDRFSAERPKGSFSTLEIQRTEQGDSAMYLCASSFGGLVNTEAFFGQGTRLTVV.

The V and J genes are TRBV4-3 and TRBJ2-3; perhaps TRBD2 as D (5 bases). Germline V CDR1 and CDR2: LGHNA, YSLEER. The CDR3 consists of 16 residues. V was trimmed by 0 bases and J by 2 bases, leaving 12 bases between them. For the CDR3, the DNA is TGCGCCAGCAGCCAAGATGTTGCGACTAACACAGATACGCAGTATTTT. Amino acids: CASSQDVATNTDTQYF.

V is TRBV27 and J is TRBJ2-1, with 13 bases aligning to TRBD2. Germline lookup yields CDR1 MNHEY and CDR2 SMNVEV (reference sequence). The CDR3 runs 15 residues. Trimming cost V 3 bases and J 4 bases; bases outside gene matches: 0. CDR3 coding DNA: TGTGCCAGCAGTTTGGGACTAGCGGGGTACAATGAGCAGTTCTTC. It specifies CASSLGLAGYNEQFF.

The chain recombines TRBV6-5 with TRBJ2-7, with D possibly matching TRBD2 (6 bases). With 6 bases removed from V and 6 bases from J, the gap between germline ends came to 15 bases. CDR1 and CDR2 (germline): MNHEY, SVGAGI. This CDR3 has 13 residues. The CDR3 DNA follows: TGTGCCAGCAGGCGGGGACTCTCCAGCGAGCAGTACTTC. Translated: CASRRGLSSEQYF.

The chain links TRBV11-3 to TRBJ1-3; TRBD1 agrees at 7 bases. Germline CDR1 is SGHNT and CDR2 is YENEEA. Unmatched junction bases numbered 5, after V lost 2 bases and J lost 4 bases. CDR3 length equals 15 residues. CDR3 DNA sequence: TGTGCCAGCAGCTTATATACAGGGGACGGAAACACCATATATTTT. It yields the protein CASSLYTGDGNTIYF.

The chain joins TRBV5-1 to TRBJ1-1, with 8 bases that match TRBD1. Germline CDR1 is SGHRS and CDR2 is YFSETQ. Trimming took 4 bases from V and 1 from J; bases not matched to a gene: 6. CDR3 length: 15 residues. CDR3 sequence reads: CASSTGQGQNTEAFF. The CDR3, as DNA: TGCGCCAGCAGCACAGGACAGGGACAGAACACTGAAGCTTTCTTT.

The V and J genes are TRBV28 and TRBJ2-7, with a possible D match to TRBD1 (6 bases). V was shortened by 7 bases and J by 6 bases, with 25 bases between the two germline ends. The germline V gene encodes CDR1 MDHEN and CDR2 SYDVKM. The CDR3 is 16 amino acids. CDR3 sequence (DNA): TGTGCCAGCAAACGGGACACGTCGGGTGAAGGCAGCGAGCAGTACTTC. The encoded protein is CASKRDTSGEGSEQYF.

V gene TRBV4-3 combines with J gene TRBJ2-7; TRBD2 agrees at 11 bases. V lost 4 bases, J lost 2 bases, and 4 bases stayed unmatched. The CDR3 runs to 15 residues. Germline V CDR1 and CDR2: LGHNA, YSLEER. CDR3 sequence (DNA): TGCGCCAGCAGCCTCGGGACTAGCGGAACCTACGAGCAGTACTTC. Translated: CASSLGTSGTYEQYF.

The chain uses TRBV12-3 or TRBV12-4 and TRBJ2-7, with D perhaps TRBD2 (5 bases). The CDR3 is 13 amino acids. The V gene lost 6 bases and the J gene lost 0 bases, with 9 bases spanning the gap. The CDR3 DNA is TGTGCCAGCAGCCAAGAGGGCTCCTACGAGCAGTACTTC. Protein sequence: CASSQEGSYEQYF.